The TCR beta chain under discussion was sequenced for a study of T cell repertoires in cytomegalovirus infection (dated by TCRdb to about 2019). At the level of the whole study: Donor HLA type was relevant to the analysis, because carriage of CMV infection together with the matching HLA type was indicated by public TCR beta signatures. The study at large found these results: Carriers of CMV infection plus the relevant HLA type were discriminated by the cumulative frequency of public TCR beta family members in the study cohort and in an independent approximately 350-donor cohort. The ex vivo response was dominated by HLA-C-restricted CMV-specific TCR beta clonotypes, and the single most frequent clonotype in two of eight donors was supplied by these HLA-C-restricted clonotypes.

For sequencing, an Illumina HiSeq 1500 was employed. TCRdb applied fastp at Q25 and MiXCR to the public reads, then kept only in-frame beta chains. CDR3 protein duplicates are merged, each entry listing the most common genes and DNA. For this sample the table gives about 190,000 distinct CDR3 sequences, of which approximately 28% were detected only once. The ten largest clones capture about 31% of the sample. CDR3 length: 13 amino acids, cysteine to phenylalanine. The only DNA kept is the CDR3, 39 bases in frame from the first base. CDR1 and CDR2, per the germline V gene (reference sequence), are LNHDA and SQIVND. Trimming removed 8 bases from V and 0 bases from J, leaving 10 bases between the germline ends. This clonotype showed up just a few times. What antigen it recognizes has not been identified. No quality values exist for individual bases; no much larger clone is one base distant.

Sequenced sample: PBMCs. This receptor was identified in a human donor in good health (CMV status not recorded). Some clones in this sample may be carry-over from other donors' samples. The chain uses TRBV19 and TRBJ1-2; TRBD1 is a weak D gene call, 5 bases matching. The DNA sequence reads TGTGCCAGTCGGGACTCTACTAACTATGGCTACACCTTC. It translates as CASRDSTNYGYTF.